Listed below are T cell receptor beta chains from one sample, sequenced in a study of CD4 and CD8 cells across lung adenocarcinoma regions. TCRdb analysed the PCR reads with MiXCR anew, one entry per CDR3 protein. Altogether about 4,600 distinct CDR3 sequences are present, 45% being singletons, with the ten largest covering 13% to 15%. Sequencing input: CD4+ T cells from the margin of a lung tumor. The origin of the receptors is a female donor with lung adenocarcinoma. The CD4 and CD8 labels of this study may be unreliable. CDR3s include the opening cysteine and the closing phenylalanine or tryptophan. Fields, in order: D gene, J gene, clone size, V gene, CDR3 protein, CDR3 DNA. A D gene is named only where the DNA matches it firmly. Size is stated for part of the rows, as once, few or many counts, or as a class when the clone is expanded.

-,TRBJ2-7,-,TRBV30,CAWSGGGGGTYEQYF,TGTGCCTGGAGTGGGGGCGGCGGTGGGACCTACGAGCAGTACTTC
TRBD2,TRBJ2-3,medium-sized,TRBV10-3,CATSHQRESGTDTQYF,TGTGCCACCAGTCACCAGCGGGAATCAGGCACAGATACGCAGTATTTT
-,TRBJ2-7,-,TRBV6-5,CASSYGWQGYYEQYF,TGTGCCAGCAGTTACGGGTGGCAGGGCTACTACGAGCAGTACTTC
TRBD1,TRBJ2-5,-,TRBV3-1,CASRQGGQETQYF,TGTGCCAGCAGACAGGGGGGCCAGGAGACCCAGTACTTC
TRBD1,TRBJ2-7,-,TRBV4-1,CASSQFDRGYEQYF,TGCGCCAGCAGCCAATTTGACAGGGGATACGAGCAGTACTTC
-,TRBJ2-1,few,TRBV11-3,CASSLVGAYEQFF,TGTGCCAGCAGCTTAGTGGGGGCCTACGAGCAGTTCTTC
-,TRBJ2-1,-,TRBV27,CASSLSRGVGRNEQFF,TGTGCCAGCAGTTTATCGAGGGGTGTGGGGCGCAATGAGCAGTTCTTC
-,TRBJ2-1,-,TRBV6-1,CASRPDSSSYNEQFF,TGTGCCAGCAGGCCCGACTCGAGCTCCTACAATGAGCAGTTCTTC
TRBD1,TRBJ2-1,many,TRBV11-2,CASSATTPGGYEQFF,TGTGCCAGCAGCGCGACAACCCCAGGGGGTTATGAGCAGTTCTTC
TRBD2,TRBJ2-7,-,TRBV6-1,CASRETPSGGAYEQYF,TGTGCCAGCAGAGAAACTCCTAGCGGGGGGGCCTACGAGCAGTACTTC
-,TRBJ2-7,many,TRBV10-2,CASRTGEGSYEQYF,TGCGCCAGCAGAACAGGGGAGGGATCCTACGAGCAGTACTTC
TRBD1,TRBJ2-1,-,TRBV4-1,CASSQGIQGENEQFF,TGCGCCAGCAGCCAAGGAATTCAGGGGGAAAATGAGCAGTTCTTC
TRBD1,TRBJ1-4,few,TRBV27,CASSISGTGYEKLFF,TGTGCCAGCAGTATTTCCGGGACAGGGTATGAAAAACTGTTTTTT
-,TRBJ2-1,large,TRBV11-2,CASSPSWGIDEQFF,TGTGCCAGCAGCCCTAGTTGGGGAATCGATGAGCAGTTCTTC
-,TRBJ2-3,-,TRBV6-1,CASSEFGGSASTGDEQYF,TGTGCCAGCAGTGAATTCGGGGGTAGCGCGTCGACGGGAGATGAGCAGTATTTT
TRBD1,TRBJ2-3,-,TRBV6-1,CASTGTGQLLDTQYF,TGTGCCAGCACTGGAACGGGACAGCTGTTGGATACGCAGTATTTT
TRBD2,TRBJ2-1,-,TRBV5-1,CASSAGLAGGKSYNEQFF,TGCGCCAGCAGCGCGGGACTAGCGGGAGGGAAATCCTACAATGAGCAGTTCTTC
-,TRBJ2-5,many,TRBV11-1,CASRSRDTNQETQYF,TGTGCCAGCAGATCACGGGACACCAACCAAGAGACCCAGTACTTC
-,TRBJ2-3,-,TRBV12-3/TRBV12-4,CGSTPVRAKDTQYF,TGCGGCAGCACGCCTGTGAGAGCCAAAGATACGCAGTATTTC
-,TRBJ2-1,-,TRBV6-1,CASKAGLYNEQFF,TGTGCCAGCAAGGCCGGGCTATACAATGAGCAGTTCTTC
TRBD2,TRBJ2-1,few,TRBV4-1,CASSQDTEVGLADYNEQFF,TGCGCCAGCAGCCAAGATACAGAAGTAGGACTAGCGGATTACAATGAGCAGTTCTTC
-,TRBJ2-6,-,TRBV5-6,CASSLGTPSVANVLTF,TGTGCCAGCAGCTTGGGCACCCCCTCGGTGGCCAACGTCCTGACTTTC
TRBD2,TRBJ2-1,-,TRBV6-1,CASEGTSGKFEQFF,TGTGCCAGCGAGGGGACTAGCGGGAAGTTTGAGCAGTTCTTC
-,TRBJ2-7,few,TRBV30,CAWSDNYYEQYF,TGTGCCTGGAGTGACAATTACTACGAGCAGTACTTC
-,TRBJ2-1,-,TRBV4-1,CASSQDSPYNEQFF,TGCGCCAGCAGCCAAGATTCGCCCTACAATGAGCAGTTCTTC
TRBD2,TRBJ2-3,large,TRBV12-3/TRBV12-4,CASDFRALAGAFGEVDTQYF,TGTGCCAGCGATTTCCGGGCACTAGCGGGAGCTTTTGGTGAGGTAGATACGCAGTATTTT
TRBD1,TRBJ2-5,-,TRBV27,CASTGGTGGGTQYF,TGTGCCAGCACGGGGGGGACAGGGGGAGGGACCCAGTACTTC
TRBD2,TRBJ2-1,-,TRBV6-2/TRBV6-3,CASTGLVGGNEQFF,TGTGCCAGCACCGGACTAGTTGGGGGAAATGAGCAGTTCTTC
-,TRBJ2-3,few,TRBV7-3,CASSLSGGSGTDTQYF,TGTGCCAGCAGCTTAAGTGGCGGCTCGGGCACAGATACGCAGTATTTT
-,TRBJ2-7,-,TRBV7-2,CASSLGAPGGGYEQYF,TGTGCCAGCAGCTTAGGGGCCCCAGGGGGGGGCTACGAGCAGTACTTC
TRBD2,TRBJ2-3,-,TRBV6-1,CAGSGGGGTDTQYF,TGTGCGGGCAGCGGGGGAGGAGGTACAGATACGCAGTACTTT
TRBD2,TRBJ2-3,-,TRBV6-1,CASSHRASGRTVVGTDTQYF,TGTGCCAGCAGCCACCGGGCTAGCGGGAGGACGGTTGTGGGCACAGATACGCAGTATTTT
TRBD2,TRBJ2-1,-,TRBV7-6,CASSILTSASSYNEQFF,TGTGCCAGCAGCATACTAACTAGCGCTAGCTCCTACAATGAGCAGTTCTTC
TRBD2,TRBJ2-1,large,TRBV6-1,CASSGTSGKALLDNEQFF,TGTGCCAGCAGTGGAACTAGCGGGAAGGCCCTTTTGGACAATGAGCAGTTCTTC
TRBD1,TRBJ2-7,many,TRBV6-1,CASSPGTGASYEQYF,TGTGCCAGCAGCCCCGGGACAGGGGCTTCCTACGAGCAGTACTTC
TRBD2,TRBJ2-3,-,TRBV27,CAGSFVRSGSGSQDTQYF,TGTGCCGGTAGTTTTGTGAGGAGCGGGAGCGGGAGCCAAGATACCCAGTATTTT
-,TRBJ2-4,-,TRBV6-1,CAWGQCGKDTQYF,TGTGCCTGGGGGCAGTGCGGCAAAGACACGCAGTACTTC
TRBD2,TRBJ2-2,-,TRBV4-1,CASSLLAGLAAGELYF,TGCGCCAGCAGCCTGTTAGCGGGATTAGCGGCCGGTGAGCTGTATTTT
-,TRBJ2-3,-,TRBV12-3/TRBV12-4,CAGSGGIAPDTQYF,TGTGCGGGGAGTGGGGGCATAGCCCCAGATACCCAGTATTTT
-,TRBJ2-5,-,TRBV4-1,CASSQEQNWEEETQYF,TGCGCCAGCAGCCAAGAACAGAATTGGGAGGAAGAGACCCAGTACTTC
-,TRBJ2-2,medium-sized,TRBV28,CASSLTVENTGELFF,TGTGCCAGCAGTTTGACGGTCGAGAACACCGGGGAGCTGTTTTTT
-,TRBJ2-5,medium-sized,TRBV6-1,CASGELAGQETQYF,TGTGCCAGCGGGGAGCTGGCCGGCCAAGAGACCCAGTACTTC
TRBD2,TRBJ2-4,once,TRBV6-1,CARGLLGAKNIQYF,TGTGCCAGGGGACTACTGGGAGCCAAAAATATTCAGTACTTC
-,TRBJ2-1,medium-sized,TRBV12-3/TRBV12-4,CASRQTGFGDEQFF,TGTGCCAGCAGGCAAACAGGGTTTGGGGATGAGCAGTTCTTC